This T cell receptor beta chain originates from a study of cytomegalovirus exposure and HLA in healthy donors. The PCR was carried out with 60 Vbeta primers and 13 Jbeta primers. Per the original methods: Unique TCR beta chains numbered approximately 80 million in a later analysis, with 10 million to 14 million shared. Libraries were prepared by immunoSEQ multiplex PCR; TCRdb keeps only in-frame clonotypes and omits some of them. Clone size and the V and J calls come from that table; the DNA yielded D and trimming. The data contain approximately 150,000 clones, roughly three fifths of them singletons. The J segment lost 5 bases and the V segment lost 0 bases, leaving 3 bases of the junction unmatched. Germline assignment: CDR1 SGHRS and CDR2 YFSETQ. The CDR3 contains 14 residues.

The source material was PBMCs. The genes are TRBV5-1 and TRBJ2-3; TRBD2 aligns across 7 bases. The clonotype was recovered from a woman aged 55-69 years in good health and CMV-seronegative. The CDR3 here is CASSLEGGRDTQYF. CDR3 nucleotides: TGCGCCAGCAGCTTGGAGGGAGGGAGAGATACGCAGTATTTT.